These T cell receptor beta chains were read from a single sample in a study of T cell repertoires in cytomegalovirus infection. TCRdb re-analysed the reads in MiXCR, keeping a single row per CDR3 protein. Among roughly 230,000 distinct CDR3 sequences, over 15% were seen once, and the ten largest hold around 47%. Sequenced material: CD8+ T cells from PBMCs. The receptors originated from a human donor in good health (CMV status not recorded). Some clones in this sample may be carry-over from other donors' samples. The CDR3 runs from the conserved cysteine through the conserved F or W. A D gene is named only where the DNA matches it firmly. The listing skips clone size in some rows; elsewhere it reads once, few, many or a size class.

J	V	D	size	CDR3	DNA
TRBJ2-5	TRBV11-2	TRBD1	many	CASSFGTGGETQYF	TGTGCCAGCAGCTTCGGGACAGGGGGAGAGACCCAGTACTTC
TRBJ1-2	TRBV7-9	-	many	CASSLDDYGYTF	TGTGCCAGCAGCTTGGATGACTATGGCTACACCTTC
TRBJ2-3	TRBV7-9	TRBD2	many	CASSITSGTDTQYF	TGTGCCAGCAGTATAACTAGCGGCACAGATACGCAGTATTTT
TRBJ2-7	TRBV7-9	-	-	CASSLEAGEQYF	TGTGCCAGCAGCTTAGAAGCGGGCGAGCAGTACTTC
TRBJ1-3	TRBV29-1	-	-	CSVEGPSASGNTIYF	TGCAGCGTTGAAGGTCCGAGTGCCTCTGGAAACACCATATATTTT
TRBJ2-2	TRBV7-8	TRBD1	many	CASSLAGTAYTGELFF	TGTGCCAGCAGCTTAGCTGGGACAGCCTACACCGGGGAGCTGTTTTTT
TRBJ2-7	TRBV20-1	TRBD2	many	CSARDRRAGGFSYEQYF	TGCAGTGCTAGAGATCGTCGGGCGGGGGGATTCTCCTACGAGCAGTACTTC
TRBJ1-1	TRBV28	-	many	CASSLIDRQNTEAFF	TGTGCCAGCAGTTTAATAGACAGACAGAACACTGAAGCTTTCTTT
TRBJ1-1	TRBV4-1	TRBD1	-	CASSPLGTGLNTEAFF	TGCGCCAGCAGCCCACTAGGGACAGGGTTAAACACTGAAGCTTTCTTT
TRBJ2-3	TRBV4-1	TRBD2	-	CASSQGTSGGPYTDTQYF	TGCGCCAGCAGCCAAGGGACTAGCGGGGGGCCCTACACAGATACGCAGTATTTT
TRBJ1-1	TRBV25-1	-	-	CASRGAGLITEAFF	TGTGCCAGCAGGGGGGCAGGGCTAATCACTGAAGCTTTCTTT
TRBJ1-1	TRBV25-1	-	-	CASSDRYTEAFF	TGTGCCAGCAGTGACCGTTACACTGAAGCTTTCTTT
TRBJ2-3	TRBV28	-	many	CASGNGYGGGSTDTQYF	TGTGCCAGCGGCAATGGCTATGGTGGGGGGAGCACAGATACGCAGTATTTT
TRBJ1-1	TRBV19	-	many	CASSLGYPGIAEAFF	TGTGCCAGTAGCCTAGGCTATCCAGGAATTGCTGAAGCTTTCTTT
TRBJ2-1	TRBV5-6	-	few	CASSLAERNEQFF	TGTGCCAGCAGCTTGGCGGAGCGCAATGAGCAGTTCTTC
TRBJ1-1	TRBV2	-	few	CATPRGSSGTEAFF	TGTGCCACCCCAAGGGGATCGTCTGGCACTGAAGCTTTCTTT
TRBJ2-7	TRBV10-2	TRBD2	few	CASTSVTSGGYEQYF	TGCGCCAGCACCTCCGTGACTAGCGGGGGTTACGAGCAGTACTTC
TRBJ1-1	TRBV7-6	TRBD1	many	CASSQNRGHTEAFF	TGTGCCAGCAGTCAAAACAGGGGGCACACTGAAGCTTTCTTT
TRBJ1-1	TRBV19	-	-	CASSIPTGQESLNTEAFF	TGTGCCAGTAGTATCCCGACAGGCCAGGAGTCCCTGAACACTGAAGCTTTCTTT
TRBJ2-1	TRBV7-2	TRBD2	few	CASSLEGGGAYNEQFF	TGTGCCAGCAGCTTAGAAGGCGGGGGGGCCTACAATGAGCAGTTCTTC
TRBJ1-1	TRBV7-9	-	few	CASLRRDITAEAFF	TGTGCCAGCCTACGACGGGACATTACGGCCGAAGCTTTCTTT
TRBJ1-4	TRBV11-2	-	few	CASSLPREGGATNEKLFF	TGTGCCAGCAGCTTACCTCGTGAGGGGGGTGCAACTAATGAAAAACTGTTTTTT
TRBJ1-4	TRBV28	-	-	CASRIPPRQRTNEKLFF	TGTGCCAGCAGGATTCCACCTAGACAGAGAACTAATGAAAAACTGTTTTTT
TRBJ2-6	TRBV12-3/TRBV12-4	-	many	CASSAGLGGGGANVLTF	TGTGCCAGCAGTGCCGGACTCGGGGGAGGAGGGGCCAACGTCCTGACTTTC
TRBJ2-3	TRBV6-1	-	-	CASITGTWRGTDTQYF	TGTGCCAGCATCACAGGGACGTGGCGGGGCACAGATACGCAGTATTTT
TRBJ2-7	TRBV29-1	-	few	CSVQQGLEDHEQYF	TGCAGCGTTCAACAGGGCTTAGAAGATCACGAGCAGTACTTC
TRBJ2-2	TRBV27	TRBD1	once	CASSPRDRGAGELFF	TGTGCCAGCAGTCCTCGGGACAGGGGCGCCGGGGAGCTGTTTTTT
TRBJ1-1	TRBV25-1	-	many	CASSYKMNTEAFF	TGTGCCAGCAGTTATAAGATGAACACTGAAGCTTTCTTT
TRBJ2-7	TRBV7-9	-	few	CASSDRDPHPYEQYF	TGTGCCAGCAGCGACCGAGACCCTCACCCCTACGAGCAGTACTTC
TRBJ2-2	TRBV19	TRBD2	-	CASSPWIAGANTGELFF	TGTGCCAGTAGCCCATGGATAGCGGGGGCCAACACCGGGGAGCTGTTTTTT
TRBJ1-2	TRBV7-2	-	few	CASSLVAATRPIGYGYTF	TGTGCCAGCAGCTTAGTAGCAGCCACTCGCCCTATCGGCTATGGCTACACCTTC
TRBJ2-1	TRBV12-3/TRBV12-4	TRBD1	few	CASSPQTGNGEQFF	TGTGCCAGCAGTCCGCAGACAGGGAATGGTGAGCAGTTCTTC
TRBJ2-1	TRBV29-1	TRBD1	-	CSVRTGYNEQFF	TGCAGCGTTAGGACAGGGTACAATGAGCAGTTCTTC
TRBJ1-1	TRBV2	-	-	CASRPGSSVRTEAFF	TGTGCCAGCAGGCCGGGCTCTTCCGTCCGCACTGAAGCTTTCTTT
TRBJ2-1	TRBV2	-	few	CASSEAGAVRRSSYNEQFF	TGTGCCAGCAGTGAAGCGGGGGCCGTGAGGCGTAGCTCCTACAATGAGCAGTTCTTC
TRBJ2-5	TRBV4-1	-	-	CASSDRVSRTQYF	TGCGCCAGTAGCGACCGGGTCTCGAGGACCCAGTACTTC
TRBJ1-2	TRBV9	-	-	CASSVGRGQSGYTF	TGTGCCAGCAGCGTAGGGCGGGGGCAGAGCGGCTACACCTTC
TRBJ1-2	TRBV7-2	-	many	CASSPHLGPAYGYTF	TGTGCCAGCAGCCCCCACCTGGGTCCCGCCTATGGCTACACCTTC
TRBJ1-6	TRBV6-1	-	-	CASNEAGYRNSSLHF	TGTGCCAGCAACGAGGCGGGGTATAGAAATTCATCCCTCCACTTT